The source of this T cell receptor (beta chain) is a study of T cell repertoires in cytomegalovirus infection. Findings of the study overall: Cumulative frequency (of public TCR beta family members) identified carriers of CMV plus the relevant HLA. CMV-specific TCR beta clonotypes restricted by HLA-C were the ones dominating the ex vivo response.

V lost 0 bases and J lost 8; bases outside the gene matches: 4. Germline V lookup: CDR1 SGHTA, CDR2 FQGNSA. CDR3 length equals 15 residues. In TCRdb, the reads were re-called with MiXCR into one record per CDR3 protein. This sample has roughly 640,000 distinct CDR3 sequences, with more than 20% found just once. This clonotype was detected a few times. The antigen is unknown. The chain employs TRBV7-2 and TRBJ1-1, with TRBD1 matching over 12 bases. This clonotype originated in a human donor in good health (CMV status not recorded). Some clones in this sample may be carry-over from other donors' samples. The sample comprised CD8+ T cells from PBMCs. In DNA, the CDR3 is TGTGCCAGCAGCTTAGCGGGACAGGGGGCGTCGGAAGCTTTCTTT. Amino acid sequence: CASSLAGQGASEAFF.